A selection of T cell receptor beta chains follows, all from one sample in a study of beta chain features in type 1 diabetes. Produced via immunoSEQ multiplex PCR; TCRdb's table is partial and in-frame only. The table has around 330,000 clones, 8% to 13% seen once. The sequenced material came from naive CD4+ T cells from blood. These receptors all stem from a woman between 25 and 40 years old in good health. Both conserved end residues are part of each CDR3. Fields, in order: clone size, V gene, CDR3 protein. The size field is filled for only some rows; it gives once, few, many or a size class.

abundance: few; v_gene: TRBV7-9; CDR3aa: CASSFDRGWDTQYF
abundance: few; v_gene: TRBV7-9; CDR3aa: CASSSNLQGETQYF
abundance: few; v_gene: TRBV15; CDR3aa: CATSRARDISYEQYF
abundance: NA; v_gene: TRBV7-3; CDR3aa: CASSLTEEYEQYF
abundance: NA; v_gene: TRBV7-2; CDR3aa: CASSNTGVQPQHF
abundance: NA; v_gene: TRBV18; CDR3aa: CASSTGTGPYEQYF
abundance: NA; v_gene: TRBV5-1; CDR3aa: CASSLVPGQETQYF
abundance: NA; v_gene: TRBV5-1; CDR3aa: CASSFSGGGQETQYF
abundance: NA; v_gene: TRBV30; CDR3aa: CASLANARGANVLTF
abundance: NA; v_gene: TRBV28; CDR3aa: CASISPNAAGRGYTF
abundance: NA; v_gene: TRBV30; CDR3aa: CAWSASRGSTDTQYF
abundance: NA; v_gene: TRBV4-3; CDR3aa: CASSQWSREHYEQFF
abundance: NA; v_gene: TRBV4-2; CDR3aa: CASNPGQSDYGYTF
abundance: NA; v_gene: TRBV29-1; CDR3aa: CSVAGTSGSPDTQYF
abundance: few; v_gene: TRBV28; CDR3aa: CASSSWTGAGTGELFF
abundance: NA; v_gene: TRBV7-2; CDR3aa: CASSFAGFYPNTGELFF
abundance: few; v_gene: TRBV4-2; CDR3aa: CASSTQIGTSGRNEQFF
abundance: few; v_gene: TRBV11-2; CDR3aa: CASRQGTASNQPQHF
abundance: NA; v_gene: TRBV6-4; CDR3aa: CASSDTGTSGLHNEQFF
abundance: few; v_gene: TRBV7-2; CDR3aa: CASSHYLRGLAGNNEQFF
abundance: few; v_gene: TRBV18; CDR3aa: CASSPQGTGTYGYTF
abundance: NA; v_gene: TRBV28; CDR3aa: CASSPGGAYEQYF
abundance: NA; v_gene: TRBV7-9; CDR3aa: CASSPTGGDEQFF
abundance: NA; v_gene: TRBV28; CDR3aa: CASRAGTGVSGNTIYF
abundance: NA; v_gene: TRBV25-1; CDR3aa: CANPTGPFSYEQYF
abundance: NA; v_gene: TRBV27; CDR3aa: CASSKSRAGGRETQYF
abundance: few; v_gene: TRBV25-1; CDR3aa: CASSDYTGVSTDTQYF